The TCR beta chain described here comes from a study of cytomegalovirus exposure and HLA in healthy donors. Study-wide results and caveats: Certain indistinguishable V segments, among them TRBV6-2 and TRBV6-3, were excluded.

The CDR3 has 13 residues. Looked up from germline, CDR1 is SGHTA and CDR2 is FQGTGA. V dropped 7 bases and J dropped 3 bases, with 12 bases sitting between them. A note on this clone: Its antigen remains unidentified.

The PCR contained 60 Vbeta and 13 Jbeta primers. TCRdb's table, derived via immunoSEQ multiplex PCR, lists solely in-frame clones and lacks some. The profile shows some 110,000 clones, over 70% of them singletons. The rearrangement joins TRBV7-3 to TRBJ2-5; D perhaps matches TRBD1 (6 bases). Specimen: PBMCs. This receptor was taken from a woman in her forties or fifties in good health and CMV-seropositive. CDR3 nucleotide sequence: TGTGCCAGCATCTACAGGGTAAAAGAGACCCAGTACTTC. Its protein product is CASIYRVKETQYF.